Detailed here is one T cell receptor (beta chain). Antigen specificity is unknown. The V and J ends lost 0 bases and 14 bases respectively, with 7 bases between them. Germline loops: CDR1 SGHDN, CDR2 FVKESK. CDR3 size: 11 residues. These data originate in a study of cytomegalovirus exposure and HLA in healthy donors. Across the study: From HLA-typed donors, an early data release held around 80 million unique TCRs.

Notes on the study in general: In a later analysis, CMV-associated beta chains were mostly HLA-associated, it appeared. The study labeled fewer than 200 TCR beta chains cytomegalovirus-associated.

The PCR contained 60 Vbeta and 13 Jbeta primers. Original data processing: Later work found approximately 80 million unique TCR beta chains, with about 10 million shared. Assay: immunoSEQ multiplex PCR; the TCRdb copy retains only in-frame clones and omits some. V and J calls and clone size are copied from that table; D and trimming were computed from the DNA. This sample has about 180,000 clones, with about 80% found just once. The sequence was collected from a man aged 18 to 29 in good health and CMV-seronegative. The chain combines TRBV14 with TRBJ1-4; D ambiguous. The sample was PBMCs. CDR3 bases: TGTGCCAGCAGCCAAGACGGCGGGCTGTTTTTT. It encodes CASSQDGGLFF.